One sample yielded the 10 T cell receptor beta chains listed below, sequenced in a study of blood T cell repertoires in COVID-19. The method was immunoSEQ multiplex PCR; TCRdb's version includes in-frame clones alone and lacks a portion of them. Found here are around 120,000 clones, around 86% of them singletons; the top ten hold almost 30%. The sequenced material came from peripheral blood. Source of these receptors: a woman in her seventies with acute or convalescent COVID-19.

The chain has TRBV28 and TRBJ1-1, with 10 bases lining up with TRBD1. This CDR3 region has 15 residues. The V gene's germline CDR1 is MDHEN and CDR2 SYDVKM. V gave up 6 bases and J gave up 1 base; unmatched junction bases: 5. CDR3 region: CASRGGQGRNTEAFF. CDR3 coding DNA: TGTGCCAGCAGGGGGGGACAGGGGAGGAACACTGAAGCTTTCTTT.

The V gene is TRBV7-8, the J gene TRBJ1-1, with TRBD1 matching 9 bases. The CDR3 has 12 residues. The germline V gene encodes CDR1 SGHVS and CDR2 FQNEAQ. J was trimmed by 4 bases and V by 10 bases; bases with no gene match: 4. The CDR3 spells CATHRGLTEAFF. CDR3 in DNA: TGTGCCACCCACAGGGGGCTCACTGAAGCTTTCTTT.

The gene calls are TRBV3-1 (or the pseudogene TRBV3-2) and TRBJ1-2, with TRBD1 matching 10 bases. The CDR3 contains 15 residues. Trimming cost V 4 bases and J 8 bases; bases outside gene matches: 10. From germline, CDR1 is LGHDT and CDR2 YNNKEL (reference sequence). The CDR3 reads CASSRPGTGVYGYTF. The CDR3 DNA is TGTGCCAGCAGCCGCCCGGGGACAGGGGTATACGGCTACACCTTC.

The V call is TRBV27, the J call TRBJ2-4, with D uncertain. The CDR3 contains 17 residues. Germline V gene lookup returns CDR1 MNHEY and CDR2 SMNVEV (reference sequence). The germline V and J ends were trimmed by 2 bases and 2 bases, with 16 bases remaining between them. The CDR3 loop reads CASSLIDPPKTKNIQYF. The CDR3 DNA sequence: TGTGCCAGCAGTTTAATAGATCCACCCAAAACCAAAAACATTCAGTACTTC.

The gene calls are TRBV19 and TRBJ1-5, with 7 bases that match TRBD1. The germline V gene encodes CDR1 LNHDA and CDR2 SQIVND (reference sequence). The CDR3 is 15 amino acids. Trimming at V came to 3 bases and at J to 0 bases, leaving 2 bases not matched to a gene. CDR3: CASSIYRGSNQPQHF. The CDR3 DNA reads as TGTGCCAGTAGTATTTACAGGGGTAGCAATCAGCCCCAGCATTTT. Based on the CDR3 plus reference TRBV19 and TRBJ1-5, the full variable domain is DGGITQSPKYLFRKEGQNVTLSCEQNLNHDAMYWYRQDPGQGLRLIYYSQIVNDFQKGDIAEGYSVSREKKESFPLTVTSAQKNPTAFYLCASSIYRGSNQPQHFGDGTRLSIL.

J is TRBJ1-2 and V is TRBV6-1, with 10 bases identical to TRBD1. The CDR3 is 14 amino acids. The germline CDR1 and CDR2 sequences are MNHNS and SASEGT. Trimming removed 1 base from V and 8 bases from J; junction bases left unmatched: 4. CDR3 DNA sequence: TGTGCCAGCAGTGAAGGACAGGGGGCTCTGGGCTACACCTTC. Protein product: CASSEGQGALGYTF.

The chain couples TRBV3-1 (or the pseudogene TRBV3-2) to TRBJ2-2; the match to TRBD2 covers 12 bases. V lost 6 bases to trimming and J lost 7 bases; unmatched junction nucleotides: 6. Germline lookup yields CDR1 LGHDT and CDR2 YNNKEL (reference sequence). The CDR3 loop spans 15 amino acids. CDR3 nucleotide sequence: TGTGCCAGCAGTAGGACTAGCGGGGCTCACGGGGAGCTGTTTTTT. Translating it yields CASSRTSGAHGELFF.

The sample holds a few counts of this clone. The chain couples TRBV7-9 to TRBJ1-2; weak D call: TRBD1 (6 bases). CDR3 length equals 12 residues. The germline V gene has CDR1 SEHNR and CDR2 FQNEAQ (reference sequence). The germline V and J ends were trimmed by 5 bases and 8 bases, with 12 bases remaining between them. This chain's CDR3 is CASSQSGVGYTF. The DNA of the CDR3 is TGTGCCAGCAGCCAATCAGGGGTAGGCTACACCTTC.

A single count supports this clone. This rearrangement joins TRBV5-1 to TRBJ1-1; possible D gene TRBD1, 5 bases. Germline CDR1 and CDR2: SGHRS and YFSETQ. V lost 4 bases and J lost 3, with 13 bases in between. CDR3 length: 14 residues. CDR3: CASSPMGGYTEAFF. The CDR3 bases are TGCGCCAGCAGCCCCATGGGGGGGTACACTGAAGCTTTCTTT.

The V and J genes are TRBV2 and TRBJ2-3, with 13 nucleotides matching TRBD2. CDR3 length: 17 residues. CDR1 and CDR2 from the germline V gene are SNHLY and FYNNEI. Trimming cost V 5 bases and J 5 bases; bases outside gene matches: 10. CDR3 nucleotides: TGTGCCAGCAGTCTACTAGCGGGGGGGCCCAACAGAGATACGCAGTATTTT. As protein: CASSLLAGGPNRDTQYF.